This T cell receptor (beta chain) was documented in a study of Ad26.COV2.S vaccination and SARS-CoV-2 variants. General observations from the study: Analyses of TCR breadth and depth may have underestimated total T cell responses.

About this clone: What it recognizes is unknown.

The treatment is: about 20 received Ad26.COV2.S at low or high dose, single or two shots; about 5 received placebo; per-sample allocation not given. The samples date from day 63 after the first vaccine or placebo injection. Whoever gave the sample was an adult aged 18-55 years in Boston. The table came from immunoSEQ multiplex PCR; TCRdb's copy has only in-frame clones and leaves some out. The profile shows 400,000 to 450,000 clones, roughly 90% of them singletons. This sequence originates from a person between 18 and 60 years old who received the Ad26.COV2.S COVID-19 vaccine or a placebo. The material was peripheral blood, obtained in a trial of Ad26.COV2.S vaccine versus placebo.

CDR3 loop: CASSPPPGAGESYNEQFF. CDR3 nucleotides: TGTGCCAGCAGCCCACCCCCGGGGGCGGGGGAATCCTACAATGAGCAGTTCTTC. The rearrangement links TRBV9 to TRBJ2-1, with D tentatively TRBD2 (7 bases). Trimming shortened V by 4 bases and J by 1 base, and 21 bases separated the two germline ends. The CDR3 is 18 residues long. Germline assignment: CDR1 SGDLS and CDR2 YYNGEE.